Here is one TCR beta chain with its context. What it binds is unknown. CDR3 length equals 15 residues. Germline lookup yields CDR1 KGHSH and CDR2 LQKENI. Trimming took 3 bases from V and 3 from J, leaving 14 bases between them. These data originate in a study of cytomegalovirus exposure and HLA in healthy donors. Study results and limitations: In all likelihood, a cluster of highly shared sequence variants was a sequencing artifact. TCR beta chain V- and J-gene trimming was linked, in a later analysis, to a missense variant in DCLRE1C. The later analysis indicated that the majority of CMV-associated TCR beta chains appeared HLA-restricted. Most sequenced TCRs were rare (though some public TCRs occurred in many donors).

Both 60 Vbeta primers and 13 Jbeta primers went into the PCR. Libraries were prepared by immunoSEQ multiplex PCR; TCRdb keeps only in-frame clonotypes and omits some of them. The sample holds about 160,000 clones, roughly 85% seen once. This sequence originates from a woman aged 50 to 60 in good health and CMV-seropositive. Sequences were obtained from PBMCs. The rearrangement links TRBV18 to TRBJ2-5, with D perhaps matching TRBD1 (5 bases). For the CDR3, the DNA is TGTGCCAGCTCACCGACGTGGGGCCTAAAAGAGACCCAGTACTTC. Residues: CASSPTWGLKETQYF.